This T cell receptor (beta chain) was documented in a study of cytomegalovirus exposure and HLA in healthy donors. Here immunoSEQ multiplex PCR was the method, and the copy in TCRdb shows in-frame clones only, minus some. The sample holds under 200,000 clones, 86% seen once. The CDR3 has 14 residues. Germline V CDR1 and CDR2: SGHNT, YYREEE (reference sequence). The junction had 2 bases not matched to a gene; V was cut back by 1 base and J by 4 bases. Sequenced: PBMCs. The gene calls are TRBV5-4 and TRBJ2-7, with 10 bases that match TRBD2. This TCR came from a woman aged 25 to 45 in good health and CMV-seronegative. The CDR3 DNA is TGTGCCAGCAGCTTGAGCGGGGGGGCATACGAGCAGTACTTC. Amino acid sequence: CASSLSGGAYEQYF.